Below, 22 T cell receptor beta chains from the same sample are listed, as sequenced in a study of molecular identifiers for immune sequencing clone quantification. TCRdb reprocessed the PCR reads via MiXCR and lists one record per CDR3 protein. The sample holds a few hundred thousand distinct CDR3 sequences, roughly a quarter seen once. The sample comprised naive CD8+ T cells from blood, with Jurkat cell RNA spiked in. Subset: FACS-sorted CD8+CD4-CCR7+CD45RA+ naive T cells. The receptor set was obtained from a human donor in good health. Some libraries in this study had Jurkat cell RNA spiked in.

This clonotype was seen many times. The V gene is TRBV19, the J gene TRBJ2-3; 7 bases map to TRBD2. After removal of 3 bases from V and 6 bases from J, the junction contained 9 bases not matched to a gene. CDR1 and CDR2 (germline): LNHDA, SQIVND (reference sequence). This CDR3 is built from 15 residues. CDR3 sequence: CASSIGLVGTDTQYF. As DNA, the CDR3 is TGTGCCAGTAGTATCGGACTAGTCGGTACGGATACGCAGTATTTT.

Notes on this clonotype: The junction shows a germline mismatch at one end, possibly a read error. This chain links TRBV6-1 with TRBJ1-5; unclear D gene. The germline gives CDR1 MNHNS, CDR2 SASEGT. The length of the CDR3 is 15 residues. The CDR3 reads CASSVAEYSDQPQHF. For the CDR3, the DNA is TGTGCCAGCAGTGTCGCGGAATATAGCGATCAGCCCCAGCATTTT.

Worth noting for this clonotype: A clone one base away is much larger, so this may be a read error. This chain links TRBV7-6 with TRBJ2-1; the match to TRBD2 covers 8 bases. This CDR3 has 16 amino acids. Germline CDR1 reads SGHVS; CDR2 reads FNYEAQ. CDR3 bases: TGTGCCAGCAGCCTCCCTTCAGCGGGGGCCCTGGATGAGCGGTTCTTC. Translation: CASSLPSAGALDERFF.

In DNA form, the CDR3 reads TGCAGTGCTAGCCAGGGGTATAGCAATCAGCCCCAGCATTTT. Amino acids: CSASQGYSNQPQHF. This sequence joins TRBV20-1 and TRBJ1-5, with D possibly being TRBD1 (6 bases). CDR1 and CDR2 (germline): DFQATT, SNEGSKA (reference sequence). V lost 3 bases and J 0 bases, leaving 9 bases between the germline ends. The CDR3 spans 14 residues.

The V call is TRBV28, the J call TRBJ2-3; 10 bases match TRBD2. J lost 4 bases, V lost 1 base, and 5 bases had no gene match. Germline lookup yields CDR1 MDHEN and CDR2 SYDVKM. This CDR3 has 16 amino acids. Here the CDR3 reads CASSLLSGRASDTQYF. The CDR3 DNA sequence: TGTGCCAGCAGTTTATTAAGCGGGAGGGCGTCAGATACGCAGTATTTT.

At least ten counts were recorded for this clonotype. The CDR3, as DNA: TGTGCCAGCAGCGTAGTAGGTCAGGGAAACTATGGCTACACCTTC. Protein product: CASSVVGQGNYGYTF. This chain connects TRBV9 to TRBJ1-2, with a tentative D call TRBD1 (5 bases). The germline gives CDR1 SGDLS, CDR2 YYNGEE. Trimming stripped 0 bases from V and 2 bases from J, with 11 bases between. The CDR3 has 15 residues.

This clonotype was found a few times. As DNA, the CDR3 is TGTGCCAGCAGTCCCACCGTTCTAGCGGGAGGGGAAGCTTTCTTT. Residues: CASSPTVLAGGEAFF. The chain carries TRBV27 and TRBJ1-1; unclear D gene. Trimming removed 5 bases at V and 8 bases at J, with 21 bases between. Germline CDR1 reads MNHEY; CDR2 reads SMNVEV (reference sequence). CDR3 length equals 15 residues.

This clonotype was detected a few times. The V call is TRBV5-6, the J call TRBJ2-1; D possibly corresponds to TRBD2 (7 bases). The germline gives CDR1 SGHDT, CDR2 YYEEEE. CDR3 length: 13 amino acids. Trimming took 5 bases from V and 8 from J, leaving 14 bases between them. In DNA, the CDR3 is TGTGCCAGCAGTGCGGGGGCGGGGCATGAGCAGTTCTTC. Its protein product is CASSAGAGHEQFF.

The sample holds many counts of this clonotype. The chain couples TRBV2 to TRBJ1-4, with a possible D match to TRBD1 (6 bases). From germline, CDR1 is SNHLY and CDR2 FYNNEI. CDR3 length equals 11 residues. Trimming stripped 6 bases from V and 7 bases from J, with 6 bases between. The DNA of the CDR3 is TGTGCCAGCAGGGACAGTGAAAAACTGTTTTTT. It codes for CASRDSEKLFF.

Regarding this clonotype: The CDR3 does not end in the conserved phenylalanine or tryptophan, so this is likely a read error. The chain carries TRBV4-1 and TRBJ2-7; the D gene is possibly TRBD1 (5 bases). The CDR3 has 15 amino acids. Trimming removed 1 base from V and 1 base from J, with 11 bases in between. CDR1 and CDR2 from the germline V gene are MGHRA and YSYEKL. CDR3 protein: CASSQAAQGSYEQYS. As DNA, the CDR3 is TGCGCCAGCAGCCAAGCGGCCCAGGGTTCCTACGAGCAGTACTCC.

This clonotype turned up a few times. The chain joins TRBV7-2 to TRBJ2-5; 9 bases map to TRBD2. The germline CDR1 and CDR2 sequences are SGHTA and FQGNSA. The CDR3 sequence is 18 residues long. The V and J ends lost 1 base and 0 bases, in that order; junction bases with no gene match: 9. The CDR3 DNA sequence: TGTGCCAGCAGCTTAGTGGCTAGCGGGGCGCCCCACCAAGAGACCCAGTACTTC. Residues: CASSLVASGAPHQETQYF.

The chain employs TRBV12-3 or TRBV12-4 and TRBJ2-2; 7 nucleotides line up with TRBD2. After removal of 8 bases from V and 2 bases from J, the junction contained 8 bases not matched to a gene. This CDR3 region has 15 residues. The CDR3 region has the DNA TGTGCCAGCTCCCCCGGGGGGTTCAACACCGGGGAGCTGTTTTTT. It specifies CASSPGGFNTGELFF.

This clonotype was picked up many times. The rearrangement uses TRBV7-2 and TRBJ2-5; D ambiguous. Deletions cut 6 bases from V and 5 bases from J, with 13 bases between. Germline loops: CDR1 SGHTA, CDR2 FQGNSA. This CDR3 is built from 13 residues. CDR3 in DNA: TGTGCCAGCAGTTTCCCCATGTTGGAGACCCAGTACTTC. It translates to CASSFPMLETQYF.

Of note for this clonotype: With a much larger clone just one base away, this may be a read error. Without the conserved terminal phenylalanine or tryptophan, this CDR3 likely stems from a read error. This chain uses TRBV28 with TRBJ1-2, with TRBD1 matching 8 bases. The germline gives CDR1 MDHEN, CDR2 SYDVKM. V shed 4 bases and J 0 bases; nucleotides not matched to a gene: 7. This CDR3 spans 16 amino acids. The CDR3 spells CASSSRDRRTNYGYTS. The CDR3 region has the DNA TGTGCCAGCAGTTCCCGGGACAGGAGGACTAACTATGGCTACACCTCC.

Many counts were recorded for this clonotype. J is TRBJ2-2 and V is TRBV5-4; D possibly corresponds to TRBD1 (6 bases). The CDR3 has 15 residues. Germline values: CDR1 SGHNT, CDR2 YYREEE (reference sequence). Trimming removed 2 bases from V and 2 bases from J, with 10 bases in between. The CDR3 nucleotides are TGTGCCAGCAGCTTCGGACAGAGAAACACCGGGGAGCTGTTTTTT. Protein product: CASSFGQRNTGELFF.

This chain joins TRBV20-1 and TRBJ2-7; 7 nucleotides line up with TRBD2. With 1 base clipped from V and 0 bases from J, the junction kept 3 bases outside the gene matches. CDR3 length: 14 residues. CDR1 is DFQATT, CDR2 SNEGSKA, per germline (reference sequence). CDR3 coding DNA: TGCAGTGCTAGAGGGAGGACTAGCTCCTACGAGCAGTACTTC. Its protein product is CSARGRTSSYEQYF.

The chain has TRBV7-9 and TRBJ2-1; D is ambiguous. Trimming cost V 7 bases and J 8 bases, with 21 bases left between them. The germline V gene has CDR1 SEHNR and CDR2 FQNEAQ (reference sequence). This CDR3 has 15 residues. The CDR3 loop is CASTSVAGPADEQFF. CDR3 in DNA: TGTGCCAGCACCTCCGTGGCAGGCCCCGCCGATGAGCAGTTCTTC.

In this sample, this clonotype turned up many times. The V and J genes are TRBV7-9 and TRBJ2-7; D is tentatively TRBD1 or TRBD2 (5 bases each). This CDR3 region has 16 residues. V gave up 5 bases and J gave up 5 bases, with 22 bases separating them. Per the germline V gene, CDR1 is SEHNR and CDR2 is FQNEAQ (reference sequence). The CDR3 protein is CASSPPSGLTRDEQYF. The CDR3 DNA sequence: TGTGCCAGCAGCCCCCCAAGCGGACTGACCAGGGACGAGCAGTACTTC.

A note on this clonotype: A read error is possible here, since a much larger clone lies one base away. The chain uses TRBV6-5 and TRBJ2-3, with D perhaps TRBD1 (5 bases). The J call could be wrong; TRBJ1-5 is a better fit for the DNA end. The CDR3 spans 14 residues. In germline, CDR1 is MNHEY, CDR2 SVGAGI. CDR3 nucleotides: TGTGCCAGCAGTGGCAGGGAAAGCACAGATACGCAGCATTTT. Translating it yields CASSGRESTDTQHF.

On this clonotype: A clone one base away is much larger, so this may be a read error. The gene calls are TRBV2 and TRBJ2-3; 10 bases agree with TRBD1. V gave up 5 bases and J gave up 1 base; unmatched junction bases: 3. Germline values: CDR1 SNHLY, CDR2 FYNNEI. The CDR3 sequence is 15 residues long. In DNA, the CDR3 is TGTGCCAGCAGTCCCGGACAGGGGGGCACAGATACGCAGTATTTT. This codes for CASSPGQGGTDTQYF.

This clonotype was seen a handful of times. This CDR3 is CASSPWGAGPPGEDGYTF. The CDR3 DNA sequence: TGTGCCAGCAGCCCCTGGGGGGCCGGGCCTCCTGGGGAGGATGGCTACACCTTC. V is TRBV13 and J is TRBJ1-2, with TRBD1 as a possible D gene (6 bases). V lost 5 bases to trimming and J lost 6 bases, with 28 bases between them. The CDR3 spans 18 residues. CDR1 is PRHDT and CDR2 is FYEKMQ in the germline V gene (reference sequence).

As regards this clonotype: Compared with germline, one end of the junction differs, possibly owing to a read error. The CDR3 loop is CASSLGATGWYEHYF. CDR3 bases: TGTGCCAGCAGTCTCGGGGCTACGGGCTGGTACGAGCATTACTTC. The V and J genes are TRBV27 and TRBJ2-7; D could derive from TRBD1 or TRBD2 (5 bases each). Germline V gives CDR1 MNHEY, CDR2 SMNVEV (reference sequence). CDR3 size: 15 residues.